One and the same sample provided the 11 T cell receptor beta chains below, sequenced in a study of blood T cell repertoires in COVID-19. Generated by immunoSEQ multiplex PCR, the TCRdb table keeps only in-frame clones and is missing some. The table shows about 64,000 clones, with about three quarters occurring only once. The sequenced sample was peripheral blood. Every receptor here comes from a human donor in a cohort sampled during active COVID-19.

In this sample, this clone turned up once. This chain links TRBV18 with TRBJ2-2, with TRBD1 as a possible D gene (5 bases). Looked up from germline, CDR1 is KGHSH and CDR2 is LQKENI. The CDR3 covers 17 residues. Trimming shortened V by 2 bases and J by 5 bases, and 18 bases separated the two germline ends. This chain's CDR3 is CASSPDQLRGRTGELFF. DNA for the CDR3: TGTGCCAGCTCACCAGATCAATTAAGGGGTCGAACCGGGGAGCTGTTTTTT.

J is TRBJ2-2 and V is TRBV2; 9 bases fit TRBD1. The CDR3 extends over 14 amino acids. CDR1 SNHLY and CDR2 FYNNEI come from the germline V gene. The junction had 2 bases not matched to a gene; V was cut back by 2 bases and J by 7 bases. CDR3 residues: CASSETGGSGELFF. The DNA of the CDR3 is TGTGCCAGCAGTGAAACAGGGGGCAGCGGGGAGCTGTTTTTT.

The chain recombines TRBV29-1 with TRBJ2-1; D is uncertain. The V and J ends lost 6 bases and 3 bases respectively, with 3 bases between them. This CDR3 contains 10 residues. The germline V gene encodes CDR1 SQVTM and CDR2 ANQGSEA. The DNA of the CDR3 is TGCAGCGTCGGCTACAATGAGCAGTTCTTC. It yields the protein CSVGYNEQFF.

The chain recombines TRBV19 with TRBJ1-6, with D tentatively TRBD1 (5 bases). Trimming shortened V by 7 bases and J by 3 bases, and 10 bases separated the two germline ends. This CDR3 has 14 residues. CDR1 is LNHDA and CDR2 is SQIVND in the germline V gene (reference sequence). This CDR3 is CASNDSHYNSPLHF. CDR3 sequence (DNA): TGTGCCAGTAATGACAGCCACTATAATTCACCCCTCCACTTT.

V usage is TRBV14 and J usage is TRBJ1-2, with unresolved D. CDR1 and CDR2 (germline): SGHDN, FVKESK. V was clipped by 2 bases and J by 4 bases, with 23 bases between them. This CDR3 has 18 amino acids. The CDR3 DNA reads as TGTGCCAGCAGCCAAAGTAGAGTTTCGGAGGGCGTTATCTATGGCTACACCTTC. Encoded protein: CASSQSRVSEGVIYGYTF.

The V and J genes are TRBV7-6 and TRBJ2-5; the match to TRBD2 covers 8 bases. The ends lost 0 bases at V and 7 bases at J; junction bases unmatched: 7. The germline gives CDR1 SGHVS, CDR2 FNYEAQ. This CDR3 has 15 residues. In DNA, the CDR3 is TGTGCCAGCAGCTTAGCGACAGCGGGGGCCTCGACCCAGTACTTC. Translating it yields CASSLATAGASTQYF.

The rearrangement uses TRBV2 and TRBJ2-5; TRBD2 matches at 8 bases. The CDR3 consists of 15 residues. Germline V CDR1 and CDR2: SNHLY, FYNNEI. The V gene end was trimmed by 4 bases and the J gene end by 4 bases; junction bases not matched to a gene: 8. CDR3 coding DNA: TGTGCCAGCAGTGGTTCCGGGGGGGCTTTAGAGACCCAGTACTTC. Amino acid sequence: CASSGSGGALETQYF.

The chain has TRBV7-8 and TRBJ1-4, with TRBD1 identical over 7 bases. J was trimmed by 6 bases and V by 3 bases; bases with no gene match: 7. Germline V gene data show CDR1 as SGHVS and CDR2 as FQNEAQ. The CDR3 has 15 amino acids. This chain's CDR3 is CASSLQGVSYEKLFF. The DNA of the CDR3 is TGTGCCAGCAGCTTGCAGGGGGTATCTTATGAAAAACTGTTTTTT.

This chain uses TRBV7-8 with TRBJ1-1; D remains unclear. This CDR3 has 16 amino acids. The V gene lost 2 bases and the J gene lost 4 bases, with 17 bases spanning the gap. From germline, CDR1 is SGHVS and CDR2 FQNEAQ. The CDR3 loop reads CASSLKRVQVSTEAFF. The CDR3 region has the DNA TGTGCCAGCAGCTTAAAGAGGGTTCAGGTGAGCACTGAAGCTTTCTTT.

As concerns this clone: The sample has other DNA sequences that encode this CDR3 too. The chain links TRBV2 to TRBJ2-2; maybe TRBD2 (7 bases). CDR3 length equals 14 residues. Germline CDR1 reads SNHLY; CDR2 reads FYNNEI. Trimming left V 11 bases short and J 4 bases short, with 17 bases between. The chain's CDR3 is CARGGGRSTGELFF. The CDR3 DNA reads TGTGCCCGAGGGGGGGGTCGAAGCACCGGGGAGCTGTTTTTT.

The V and J genes are TRBV7-9 and TRBJ2-7; 8 bases map to TRBD1. CDR1 is SEHNR and CDR2 is FQNEAQ in the germline V gene (reference sequence). This CDR3 is built from 13 residues. V lost 5 bases and J lost 4; bases outside the gene matches: 4. Here the CDR3 DNA reads TGTGCCAGCAGCACAGGGACAGGATACGAGCAGTACTTC. This sequence encodes CASSTGTGYEQYF.